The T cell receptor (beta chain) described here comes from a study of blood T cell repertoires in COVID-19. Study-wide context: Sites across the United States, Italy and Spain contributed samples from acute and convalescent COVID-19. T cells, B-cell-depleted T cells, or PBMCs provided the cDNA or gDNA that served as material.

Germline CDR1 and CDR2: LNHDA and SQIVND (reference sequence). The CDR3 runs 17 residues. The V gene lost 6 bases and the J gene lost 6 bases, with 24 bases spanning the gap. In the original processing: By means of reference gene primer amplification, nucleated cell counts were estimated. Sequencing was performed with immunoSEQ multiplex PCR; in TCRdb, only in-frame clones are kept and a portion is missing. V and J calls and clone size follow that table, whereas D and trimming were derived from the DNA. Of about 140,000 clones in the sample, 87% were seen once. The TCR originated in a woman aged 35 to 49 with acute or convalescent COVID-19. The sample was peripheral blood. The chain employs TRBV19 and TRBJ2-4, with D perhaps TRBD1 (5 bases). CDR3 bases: TGTGCCAGTAGCCATAGCAGAGGTTGGGGCGGTGGAAACATTCAGTACTTC. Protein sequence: CASSHSRGWGGGNIQYF.